The 12 T cell receptor beta chains given below trace back to one sample, sequenced in a study of beta chain features in type 1 diabetes (dated by TCRdb to 2016 to 2018). Libraries were constructed by the immunoSEQ multiplex PCR assay. The entire isolated RNA was reverse transcribed using the High Capacity cDNA Reverse Transcription Kit, and thus expressed TCRB transcripts were sequenced. The clones in this table, taken by TCRdb from immuneACCESS, are in-frame only. Not every clone is retained; where verified, under half of the shortfall comes from an unresolved V gene, and the cause of the rest is unknown. This sample comprises 400,000 to 500,000 clones, 11% to 15% of them detected only once. Jointly, the top ten make up roughly 0.04% of the sample. The source material was naive CD4+ T cells from blood. The sample's cell subset or site, from its label and the paper: true naive CD4+ T cells. The receptors stem from a man aged 25 to 45 in good health.

Many counts were recorded for this clone. This chain joins TRBV30 and TRBJ2-5; D remains ambiguous. CDR1 is GTSNPN, CDR2 SVGIG, per germline (reference sequence). Trimming stripped 4 bases from V and 2 bases from J, with 8 bases between. The CDR3 contains 12 residues. The CDR3 DNA follows: TGTGCCTGGACCCCTCAACAAGAGACCCAGTACTTC. Its protein product is CAWTPQQETQYF.

The chain couples TRBV4-1 to TRBJ1-1; TRBD1 matches 7 bases. CDR3 length: 15 residues. Germline CDR1 MGHRA, CDR2 YSYEKL. The ends lost 2 bases at V and 0 bases at J; junction bases unmatched: 3. The CDR3 loop is CASSQPDRVNTEAFF. The CDR3 nucleotides read TGCGCCAGCAGCCAACCCGACAGGGTGAACACTGAAGCTTTCTTT.

This clone appeared a single time. The chain uses TRBV6-5 and TRBJ1-3; D remains unclear. The CDR3 covers 15 residues. Germline V gene sequence: CDR1 MNHEY, CDR2 SVGAGI. V dropped 5 bases and J dropped 4 bases, with 15 bases sitting between them. CDR3 loop: CASSQTETVGNTIYF. The CDR3, as DNA: TGTGCCAGCAGTCAGACTGAGACGGTCGGAAACACCATATATTTT.

This rearrangement joins TRBV2 to TRBJ2-5, with TRBD2 as a possible D gene (6 bases). Germline V gene lookup returns CDR1 SNHLY and CDR2 FYNNEI. This CDR3 comprises 12 residues. V was pared by 7 bases and J by 5 bases, with 11 bases between. The CDR3 DNA reads as TGTGCCAGCAAGGCCGGAGGGGAGACCCAGTACTTC. This codes for CASKAGGETQYF.

V usage is TRBV20-1 and J usage is TRBJ2-7; D not certain. Germline lookup yields CDR1 DFQATT and CDR2 SNEGSKA (reference sequence). V lost 5 bases to trimming and J lost 4 bases, with 6 bases between them. The CDR3 runs 10 residues. The CDR3 DNA is TGCAGTGCTGGGGAATACGAGCAGTACTTC. Translated, it gives CSAGEYEQYF.

This clone came up a few times. CDR3 region: CASSLALRVPPGEQYF. The CDR3 DNA is TGTGCCAGCAGCTTAGCGCTACGGGTCCCCCCGGGCGAGCAGTACTTC. The chain is built from TRBV7-6 and TRBJ2-7, with D hard to call. V dropped 0 bases and J dropped 6 bases, with 18 bases sitting between them. The length of the CDR3 is 16 residues. CDR1 SGHVS and CDR2 FNYEAQ come from the germline V gene.

This clone was found a few times. This rearrangement joins TRBV18 to TRBJ2-3, with TRBD1 identical over 7 bases. The V segment lost 4 bases and the J segment 5 bases; nucleotides outside the gene matches: 6. The germline V gene has CDR1 KGHSH and CDR2 LQKENI. This CDR3 spans 14 amino acids. CDR3 sequence (DNA): TGTGCCAGCTCACGACAGGGCGTCCAAGATACGCAGTATTTT. Translation: CASSRQGVQDTQYF.

This clone has a single count. This chain joins TRBV29-1 and TRBJ2-3; 7 positions match TRBD2. Trimming took 8 bases from V and 8 from J; bases not matched to a gene: 10. Germline loops: CDR1 SQVTM, CDR2 ANQGSEA. The CDR3 is 12 amino acids. CDR3: CSSLGGPGTQYF. As DNA, the CDR3 is TGCAGCTCCCTGGGAGGGCCTGGTACGCAGTATTTT.

This CDR3 is CASSLRTKNNEQFF. DNA of the CDR3: TGTGCCAGCAGCCTTAGGACCAAGAACAATGAGCAGTTCTTC. This rearrangement joins TRBV7-2 to TRBJ2-1, with D hard to call. Germline CDR1 SGHTA, CDR2 FQGNSA. This CDR3 region has 14 residues. V was clipped by 5 bases and J by 5 bases, with 13 bases between them.

This clone was detected a few times. The genes are TRBV30 and TRBJ1-1, with 7 bases identical to TRBD1. CDR1 GTSNPN and CDR2 SVGIG come from the germline V gene (reference sequence). This CDR3 contains 13 residues. Trimming removed 0 bases from V and 11 bases from J; junction bases left unmatched: 9. The CDR3 DNA reads TGTGCCTGGAGTGTACAGGGGACCGCAGGGGCTTTCTTT. This gives the protein CAWSVQGTAGAFF.

The CDR3 sequence is CASSLWTSGSTQFF. CDR3 bases: TGTGCCAGCAGTTTATGGACTAGCGGGTCGACGCAGTTCTTC. The V call is TRBV27, the J call TRBJ2-1; TRBD2 agrees at 11 bases. The CDR3 consists of 14 residues. J lost 12 bases, V lost 1 base, and 5 bases had no gene match. Germline CDR1 and CDR2: MNHEY and SMNVEV (reference sequence).

The chain carries TRBV2 and TRBJ2-3, with 8 bases matching TRBD2. The CDR3 consists of 16 residues. V lost 7 bases and J lost 6; bases outside the gene matches: 15. CDR1 and CDR2 from the germline V gene are SNHLY and FYNNEI. Written as DNA, the CDR3 is TGTGCCAGCAAGCGGGAGACTGTGCTTCTGGGGGATACGCAGTATTTT. Protein product: CASKRETVLLGDTQYF.